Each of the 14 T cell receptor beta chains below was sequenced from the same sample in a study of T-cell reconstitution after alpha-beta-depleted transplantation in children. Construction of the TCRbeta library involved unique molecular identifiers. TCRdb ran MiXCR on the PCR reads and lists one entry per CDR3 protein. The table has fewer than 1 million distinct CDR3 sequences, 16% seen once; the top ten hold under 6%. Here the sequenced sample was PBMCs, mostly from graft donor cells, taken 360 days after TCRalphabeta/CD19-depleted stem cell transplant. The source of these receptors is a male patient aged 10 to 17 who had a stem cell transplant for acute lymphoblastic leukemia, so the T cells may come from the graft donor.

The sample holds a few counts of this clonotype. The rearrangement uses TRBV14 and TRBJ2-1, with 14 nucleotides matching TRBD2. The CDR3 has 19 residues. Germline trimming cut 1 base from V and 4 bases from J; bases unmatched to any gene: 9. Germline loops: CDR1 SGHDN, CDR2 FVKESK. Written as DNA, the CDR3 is TGTGCCAGCAGCCAAGCTGGACTAGCGGGAGGATTAAGGTACAATGAGCAGTTCTTC. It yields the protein CASSQAGLAGGLRYNEQFF.

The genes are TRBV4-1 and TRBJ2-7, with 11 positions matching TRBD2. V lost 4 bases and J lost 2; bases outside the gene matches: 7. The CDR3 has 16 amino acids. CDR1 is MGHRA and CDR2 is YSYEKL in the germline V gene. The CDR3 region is CASSLSRLAGTYEQYF. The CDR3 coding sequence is TGCGCCAGCAGCCTATCTCGACTAGCGGGAACCTACGAGCAGTACTTC.

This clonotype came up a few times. This chain's CDR3 is CATSGSGENIQYF. The CDR3 DNA reads as TGTGCCACCAGTGGCTCCGGCGAAAACATTCAGTACTTC. This chain uses TRBV24-1 with TRBJ2-4; D gene ambiguous. The CDR3 totals 13 residues. In germline, CDR1 is KGHDR, CDR2 SFDVKD. Deletions cut 5 bases from V and 5 bases from J, with 9 bases between.

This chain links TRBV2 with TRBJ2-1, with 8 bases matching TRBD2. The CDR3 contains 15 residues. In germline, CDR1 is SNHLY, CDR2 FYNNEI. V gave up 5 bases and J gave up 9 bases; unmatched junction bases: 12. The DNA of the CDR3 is TGTGCCAGCAGTCTCGGGGGGGAGGCAGTCTCTGAGCAGTTCTTC. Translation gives CASSLGGEAVSEQFF. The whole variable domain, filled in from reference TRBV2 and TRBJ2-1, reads EPEVTQTPSHQVTQMGQEVILRCVPISNHLYFYWYRQILGQKVEFLVSFYNNEISEKSEIFDDQFSVERPDGSNFTLKIRSTKLEDSAMYFCASSLGGEAVSEQFFGPGTRLTVL.

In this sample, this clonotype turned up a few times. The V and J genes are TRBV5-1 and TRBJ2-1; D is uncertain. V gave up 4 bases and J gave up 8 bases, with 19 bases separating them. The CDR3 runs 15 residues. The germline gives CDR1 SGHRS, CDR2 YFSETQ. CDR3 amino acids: CASSRSGPWEDEQFF. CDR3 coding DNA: TGCGCCAGCAGCAGATCCGGGCCCTGGGAAGATGAGCAGTTCTTC.

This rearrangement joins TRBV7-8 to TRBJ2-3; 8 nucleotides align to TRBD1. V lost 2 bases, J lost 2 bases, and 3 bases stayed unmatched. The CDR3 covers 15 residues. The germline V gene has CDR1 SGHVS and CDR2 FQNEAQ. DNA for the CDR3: TGTGCCAGCAGCTTATGGGACAGGTTCACAGATACGCAGTATTTT. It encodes CASSLWDRFTDTQYF.

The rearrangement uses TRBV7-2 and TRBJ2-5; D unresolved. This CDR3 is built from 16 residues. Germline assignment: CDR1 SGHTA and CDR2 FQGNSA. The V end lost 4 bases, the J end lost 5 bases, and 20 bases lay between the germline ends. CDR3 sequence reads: CASSWAGSDLGETQYF. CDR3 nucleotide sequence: TGTGCCAGCAGCTGGGCCGGCAGCGACCTGGGGGAGACCCAGTACTTC.

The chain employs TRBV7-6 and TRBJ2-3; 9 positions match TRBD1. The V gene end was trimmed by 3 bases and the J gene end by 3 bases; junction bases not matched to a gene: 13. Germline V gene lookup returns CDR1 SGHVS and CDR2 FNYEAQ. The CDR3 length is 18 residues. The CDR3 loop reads CASSFPPGTGLRTDTQYF. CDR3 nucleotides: TGTGCCAGCAGCTTCCCGCCCGGGACAGGGCTCCGGACAGATACGCAGTATTTT. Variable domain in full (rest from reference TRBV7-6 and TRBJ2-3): GAGVSQSPRYKVTKRGQDVALRCDPISGHVSLYWYRQALGQGPEFLTYFNYEAQQDKSGLPNDRFSAERPEGSISTLTIQRTEQRDSAMYRCASSFPPGTGLRTDTQYFGPGTRLTVL.

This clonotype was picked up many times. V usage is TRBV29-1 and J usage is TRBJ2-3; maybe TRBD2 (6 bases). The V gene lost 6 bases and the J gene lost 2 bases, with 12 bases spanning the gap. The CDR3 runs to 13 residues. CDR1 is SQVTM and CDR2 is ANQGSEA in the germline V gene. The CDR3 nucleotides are TGCAGCGTAAGGACTACTGCCACAGATACGCAGTATTTT. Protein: CSVRTTATDTQYF.

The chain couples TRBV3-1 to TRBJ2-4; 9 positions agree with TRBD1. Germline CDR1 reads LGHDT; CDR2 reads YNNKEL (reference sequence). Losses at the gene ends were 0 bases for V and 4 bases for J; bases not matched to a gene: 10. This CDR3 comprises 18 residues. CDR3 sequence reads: CASSQESPGTGSKNIQYF. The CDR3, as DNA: TGTGCCAGCAGCCAAGAGTCCCCCGGGACAGGGTCGAAAAACATTCAGTACTTC. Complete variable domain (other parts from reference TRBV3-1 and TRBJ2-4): DTAVSQTPKYLVTQMGNDKSIKCEQNLGHDTMYWYKQDSKKFLKIMFSYNNKELIINETVPNRFSPKSPDKAHLNLHINSLELGDSAVYFCASSQESPGTGSKNIQYFGAGTRLSVL.

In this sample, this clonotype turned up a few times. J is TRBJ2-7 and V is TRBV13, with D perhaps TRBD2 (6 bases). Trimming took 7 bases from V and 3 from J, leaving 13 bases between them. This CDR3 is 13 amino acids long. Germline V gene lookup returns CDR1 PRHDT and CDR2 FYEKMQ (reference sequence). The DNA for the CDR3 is TGTGCCAGCAAAAAAAGCGGGTTCTACGAGCAGTACTTC. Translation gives CASKKSGFYEQYF.

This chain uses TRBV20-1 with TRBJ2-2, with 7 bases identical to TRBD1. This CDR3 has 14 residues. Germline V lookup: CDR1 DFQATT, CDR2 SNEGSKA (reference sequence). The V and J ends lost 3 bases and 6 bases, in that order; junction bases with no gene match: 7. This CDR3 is CSASDRVTAGELFF. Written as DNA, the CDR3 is TGCAGTGCTAGTGACAGGGTTACCGCCGGGGAGCTGTTTTTT.

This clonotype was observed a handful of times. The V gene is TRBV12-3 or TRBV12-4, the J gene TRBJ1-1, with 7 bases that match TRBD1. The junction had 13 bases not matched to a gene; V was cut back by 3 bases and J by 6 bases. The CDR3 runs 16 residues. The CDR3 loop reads CASSLGEGAVEAEAFF. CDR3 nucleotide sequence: TGTGCCAGCAGTTTGGGTGAGGGGGCGGTTGAGGCTGAAGCTTTCTTT.

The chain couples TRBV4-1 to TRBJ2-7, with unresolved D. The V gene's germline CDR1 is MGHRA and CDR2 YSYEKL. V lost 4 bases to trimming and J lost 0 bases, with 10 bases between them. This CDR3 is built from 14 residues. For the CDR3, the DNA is TGCGCCAGCAGCCTCGGCAAAGACTCCTACGAGCAGTACTTC. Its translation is CASSLGKDSYEQYF.